A selection of T cell receptor beta chains follows, all from one sample in a study of cytomegalovirus exposure and HLA in healthy donors. The data were produced by immunoSEQ multiplex PCR, yet TCRdb's version contains in-frame clones alone and is incomplete. The sample records 60,000 to 65,000 clones, almost 97% being singletons. Sequenced material: PBMCs. Every receptor here comes from a woman aged 18-30 years in good health and CMV-seronegative. CDR3s include the opening cysteine and the closing phenylalanine or tryptophan. The order of the fields is D gene, V gene, clone size, J gene, CDR3 protein, CDR3 DNA. D genes are given only for firm matches. Not every row has a clone size; where given, it reads once, few, many or a size class.

.	TRBV6-4	.	TRBJ2-2	CASSEAGTGELFF	TGTGCCAGCAGTGAAGCGGGCACCGGGGAGCTGTTTTTT
.	TRBV7-9	.	TRBJ1-4	CASSLGNRGGATNEKLFF	TGTGCCAGCAGCTTAGGCAATCGCGGGGGTGCAACTAATGAAAAACTGTTTTTT
.	TRBV4-1	.	TRBJ2-7	CASSQQGGYEQYF	TGCGCCAGCAGCCAACAGGGTGGGTACGAGCAGTACTTC
.	TRBV6-1	.	TRBJ1-4	CASSEGGGGEKLFF	TGTGCCAGCAGTGAAGGGGGAGGGGGGGAAAAACTGTTTTTT
TRBD2	TRBV5-1	.	TRBJ2-7	CASSTAGPLYEQYF	TGCGCCAGCAGCACAGCGGGACCCCTATACGAGCAGTACTTC
TRBD1	TRBV27	.	TRBJ1-1	CASSEQGAGTEAFF	TGTGCCAGCAGTGAGCAGGGGGCGGGTACTGAAGCTTTCTTT
TRBD2	TRBV6-6	.	TRBJ2-1	CASSPTGLALYNEQFF	TGTGCCAGCAGCCCAACCGGACTAGCGTTGTACAATGAGCAGTTCTTC
.	TRBV27	.	TRBJ2-7	CASSLGQADSYEQYF	TGTGCCAGCAGTTTAGGGCAGGCCGATTCCTACGAGCAGTACTTC
.	TRBV7-2	.	TRBJ1-1	CASSLAWAKTGNTEAFF	TGTGCCAGCAGCTTAGCTTGGGCTAAGACAGGTAACACTGAAGCTTTCTTT
TRBD1	TRBV5-1	once	TRBJ2-6	CASSNRWTASDRGHGANVLTF	TGCGCCAGCAGCAATCGTTGGACGGCTTCGGACAGGGGGCACGGGGCCAACGTCCTGACTTTC
TRBD2	TRBV18	.	TRBJ2-1	CASSPTGLYNEQFF	TGTGCCAGCTCACCGACGGGACTATACAATGAGCAGTTCTTC
.	TRBV4-3	.	TRBJ1-2	CASSPEPPAYGYTF	TGCGCCAGCAGCCCCGAGCCACCCGCCTATGGCTACACCTTC
.	TRBV7-2	.	TRBJ2-5	CASSPAGAQETQYF	TGTGCCAGCAGCCCCGCTGGGGCCCAGGAGACCCAGTACTTC
.	TRBV14	.	TRBJ2-1	CASSQSGPNEQFF	TGTGCCAGCAGCCAAAGCGGACCCAATGAGCAGTTCTTC
TRBD2	TRBV7-3	.	TRBJ2-7	CASSPGGREWAYEQYF	TGTGCCAGCAGCCCGGGGGGGCGGGAGTGGGCCTACGAGCAGTACTTC
.	TRBV7-2	.	TRBJ2-4	CASSLAAAKNIQYF	TGTGCCAGCAGCTTAGCGGCAGCCAAAAACATTCAGTACTTC
TRBD1	TRBV28	.	TRBJ1-5	CASSRQGFSSQPQHF	TGTGCCAGCAGCCGACAGGGGTTTTCGAGTCAGCCCCAGCATTTT
TRBD1	TRBV18	.	TRBJ2-7	CASSPTGLGEQYF	TGTGCCAGCTCACCGACAGGGCTTGGGGAGCAGTACTTC
.	TRBV5-4	.	TRBJ2-3	CASNPSGRTDTQYF	TGTGCCAGCAACCCCTCGGGTAGGACAGATACGCAGTATTTT
.	TRBV5-1	.	TRBJ1-2	CASSLVGQAYGYTF	TGCGCCAGCAGCTTGGTTGGGCAGGCGTATGGCTACACCTTC
TRBD2	TRBV4-2	.	TRBJ2-1	CASSPGLAGVHEQFF	TGTGCCAGCAGCCCAGGACTAGCGGGAGTTCATGAGCAGTTCTTC
TRBD1	TRBV25-1	.	TRBJ1-1	CASSEGTGPRMDTEAFF	TGTGCCAGCAGTGAGGGGACAGGCCCGCGGATGGACACTGAAGCTTTCTTT
.	TRBV30	.	TRBJ2-7	CAWSPPGSYEQYF	TGTGCCTGGAGCCCCCCAGGGTCCTACGAGCAGTACTTC
.	TRBV7-2	.	TRBJ2-1	CASSLVPRRDLLEQFF	TGTGCCAGCAGCTTAGTCCCCCGGCGGGACCTGTTGGAGCAGTTCTTC
TRBD2	TRBV15	.	TRBJ2-3	CATSRASGVADTQYF	TGTGCCACCAGCAGAGCTAGCGGGGTGGCAGATACGCAGTATTTT
.	TRBV7-3	.	TRBJ2-3	CASSPGAGPADTQYF	TGTGCCAGCAGCCCCGGAGCGGGTCCGGCAGATACGCAGTATTTT
TRBD2	TRBV11-3	.	TRBJ2-1	CASSSAPSGGNEQFF	TGTGCCAGCAGCTCCGCCCCTAGCGGGGGGAATGAGCAGTTCTTC
.	TRBV11-2	.	TRBJ2-7	CASSLGQSGYEQYF	TGTGCCAGCAGCCTAGGCCAGTCTGGTTACGAGCAGTACTTC
TRBD1	TRBV5-1	.	TRBJ2-3	CASSISTGGTADTQYF	TGCGCCAGCAGCATATCGACAGGGGGCACCGCAGATACGCAGTATTTT
.	TRBV11-2	.	TRBJ2-1	CASSLDRARGATYNEQFF	TGTGCCAGCAGCTTAGATCGGGCCCGGGGGGCCACCTACAATGAGCAGTTCTTC
TRBD2	TRBV7-9	once	TRBJ2-1	CASSLLGLAAYNEQFF	TGTGCCAGCAGCTTACTGGGACTAGCGGCTTACAATGAGCAGTTCTTC
TRBD1	TRBV27	.	TRBJ1-5	CASSLLGRGASQPQHF	TGTGCCAGCAGTTTATTGGGCAGGGGGGCAAGTCAGCCCCAGCATTTT
TRBD1	TRBV5-8	.	TRBJ1-5	CASSLRTGRKYSNQPQHF	TGTGCCAGCAGCTTACGGACAGGGCGGAAATATAGCAATCAGCCCCAGCATTTT
.	TRBV6-4	.	TRBJ1-5	CASSESSHSNQPQHF	TGTGCCAGCAGTGAGTCCAGTCATAGCAATCAGCCCCAGCATTTT
TRBD1	TRBV7-9	.	TRBJ2-1	CASSPPGEDRGPHNEQFF	TGTGCCAGCAGCCCGCCCGGAGAGGACAGGGGGCCTCACAATGAGCAGTTCTTC
.	TRBV5-6	.	TRBJ1-3	CASSLVQAGNTIYF	TGTGCCAGCAGCTTGGTTCAGGCCGGAAACACCATATATTTT
TRBD2	TRBV5-1	.	TRBJ2-3	CASSPRGRDETDTQYF	TGCGCCAGCAGCCCCCGGGGGAGGGATGAGACAGATACGCAGTATTTT
TRBD1	TRBV10-3	.	TRBJ2-3	CAISVTQGARITDTQYF	TGTGCCATCAGTGTGACCCAGGGGGCGCGGATCACAGATACGCAGTATTTT
.	TRBV5-1	.	TRBJ1-2	CASSLIADSNYGYTF	TGCGCCAGCAGCTTGATCGCGGATTCTAACTATGGCTACACCTTC
.	TRBV19	once	TRBJ1-5	CASLPGGNYQPQHF	TGTGCCAGTCTCCCGGGGGGCAACTATCAGCCCCAGCATTTT
.	TRBV9	once	TRBJ1-2	CASSPGGVGYGYTF	TGTGCCAGCAGCCCCGGGGGGGTCGGCTATGGCTACACCTTC
.	TRBV7-9	.	TRBJ2-7	CASSPLGGQYF	TGTGCCAGCAGCCCACTAGGGGGGCAGTACTTC
TRBD1	TRBV19	.	TRBJ1-4	CASSRRTGVEKLFF	TGTGCCAGTAGTAGAAGGACAGGGGTTGAAAAACTGTTTTTT
TRBD2	TRBV5-5	.	TRBJ2-3	CASSRGGTDTQYF	TGTGCCAGCAGCCGGGGGGGCACAGATACGCAGTATTTT
.	TRBV19	.	TRBJ1-2	CASKGVDLGLAYGYTF	TGTGCCAGTAAGGGGGTGGATTTGGGGCTGGCCTATGGCTACACCTTC
.	TRBV29-1	.	TRBJ1-1	CSGGHGEHTEAFF	TGCAGCGGGGGACATGGGGAGCACACTGAAGCTTTCTTT
.	TRBV10-3	once	TRBJ2-6	CAIRVGLVSGANVLTF	TGTGCCATCCGGGTGGGTTTGGTCTCTGGGGCCAACGTCCTGACTTTC
.	TRBV15	once	TRBJ1-5	CATSRDPGRPGSQHF	TGTGCCACCAGCAGAGATCCCGGCAGGCCGGGATCCCAGCATTTT
.	TRBV18	.	TRBJ1-5	CASSPPGGMGQPQHF	TGTGCCAGCTCACCACCGGGGGGGATGGGTCAGCCCCAGCATTTT
TRBD2	TRBV6-1	.	TRBJ2-5	CAGGRGGDTKTQYF	TGTGCCGGGGGCCGCGGGGGGGACACCAAGACCCAGTACTTC
TRBD2	TRBV7-9	.	TRBJ2-5	CASSLGLAGTQETQYF	TGTGCCAGCAGCTTGGGTCTAGCGGGGACCCAAGAGACCCAGTACTTC
.	TRBV5-1	.	TRBJ2-1	CASSLFGSGAAWEQFF	TGCGCCAGCAGCTTGTTTGGGTCGGGAGCTGCCTGGGAGCAGTTCTTC
.	TRBV7-2	once	TRBJ1-2	CASSSPLLLGYTF	TGTGCCAGCAGCTCCCCCCTATTACTTGGCTACACCTTC
.	TRBV5-8	once	TRBJ2-7	CASSPPPTGRPAYEQYF	TGTGCCAGCAGCCCTCCACCGACAGGGAGGCCTGCCTACGAGCAGTACTTC
.	TRBV15	.	TRBJ2-3	CATSRKFEGTQRTDTQYF	TGTGCCACCAGCAGAAAGTTTGAGGGCACCCAGCGAACGGATACGCAGTATTTT
TRBD1	TRBV7-9	.	TRBJ1-2	CASSLARVGRGLYGYTF	TGTGCCAGCAGCTTAGCGCGAGTCGGCAGGGGGCTCTATGGCTACACCTTC
.	TRBV28	.	TRBJ2-5	CASSSPGLHKETQYF	TGTGCCAGCAGTTCCCCGGGACTCCACAAAGAGACCCAGTACTTC
TRBD2	TRBV7-9	once	TRBJ2-3	CASRRGGTSTDTQYF	TGTGCCAGCCGCCGGGGGGGGACTAGCACAGATACGCAGTATTTT
TRBD2	TRBV19	once	TRBJ2-1	CASSPWEGDNEQFF	TGTGCCAGTAGTCCATGGGAGGGCGACAATGAGCAGTTCTTC
.	TRBV19	.	TRBJ2-5	CASRGEETQYF	TGTGCCAGTAGGGGCGAAGAGACCCAGTACTTC